This is a list of T cell receptor beta chains from one sample in a study of OX40 agonist ivuxolimab in advanced cancers. The table came from immunoSEQ multiplex PCR; TCRdb's copy has only in-frame clones and leaves some out. The sample has 48,000 or so clones, about 90% seen once. The specimen comprised CD4+ or CD8+ T cells sorted from blood, sampled in a trial of the OX40 agonist ivuxolimab. Every receptor here comes from an adult with an advanced solid tumor such as melanoma, head and neck, liver or kidney cancer. The CDR3 runs from the conserved cysteine through the conserved F or W. D genes are given only for firm matches. Only some rows state a clone size, as once, few, many or a class for expanded clones.

clone size	D gene	V gene	J gene	CDR3 DNA	CDR3 protein
NA	NA	TRBV5-6	TRBJ1-1	TGTGCCAGCAGCTTTACAGGTAACACTGAAGCTTTCTTT	CASSFTGNTEAFF
NA	NA	TRBV10-3	TRBJ2-5	TGTGCCATCAGTGAGGGACAGAGGGATGGGGAGACCCAGTACTTC	CAISEGQRDGETQYF
NA	NA	TRBV7-9	TRBJ2-5	TGTGCCAGCAGCTTAGCAGGGGTACAAGAGACCCAGTACTTC	CASSLAGVQETQYF
NA	NA	TRBV7-9	TRBJ2-7	TGTGTTCGACCGCAATCCTACGAGCAGTACTTC	CVRPQSYEQYF
NA	TRBD1	TRBV5-1	TRBJ1-1	TGCGCCAGCACCTTGACAGGGTTTGAAGCTTTCTTT	CASTLTGFEAFF
NA	NA	TRBV6-1	TRBJ2-7	TGTGCCAGCGCCGGGGGACAAGGAGACGAGCAGTACTTC	CASAGGQGDEQYF
NA	NA	TRBV6-5	TRBJ2-2	TGTGCCAGCAGTTCCACAGGTCCCGGGGAGCTGTTTTTT	CASSSTGPGELFF
NA	NA	TRBV5-6	TRBJ2-5	TGTGCCAGCAGCTTATCCGGAGAAGAGACCCAGTACTTC	CASSLSGEETQYF
NA	NA	TRBV28	TRBJ1-6	NA	CASSFGTGAIPVHF
once	NA	TRBV29-1	TRBJ2-2	TGCAGCGTTGACGGGACCACCGGGGAGCTGTTTTTT	CSVDGTTGELFF
NA	NA	TRBV2	TRBJ1-5	TGTGCCAGCAGGGGATTAAATCAGCCCCAGCATTTT	CASRGLNQPQHF
NA	NA	TRBV9	TRBJ2-1	TGTGCCAGCAGCGTAGTGAACAATGAGCAGTTCTTC	CASSVVNNEQFF
NA	NA	TRBV11-3	TRBJ1-6	TGTGCCAGCAGCTCCGGAGGGGAGGGATCACCCCTCCACTTT	CASSSGGEGSPLHF
NA	NA	TRBV7-6	TRBJ1-1	TGTGCCAGCAGCTTATCGGCGTATGGCACTGAAGCTTTCTTT	CASSLSAYGTEAFF
NA	NA	TRBV5-6	TRBJ1-5	TGTGCCAGCAGCTTGGGTGGGGCTGCGCCCCAGCATTTT	CASSLGGAAPQHF
NA	NA	TRBV5-1	TRBJ1-1	TGCGCCAGCAGCTTGGCGGGGCAGGCTTTCTTT	CASSLAGQAFF
NA	TRBD1	TRBV7-2	TRBJ2-5	TGTGCCAGCAGCTGGGACAGGGAGGAGACCCAGTACTTC	CASSWDREETQYF
NA	NA	TRBV19	TRBJ2-1	TGTGCCAGTAGTATAAGATCCAGGGTGAATGAGCAGTTCTTC	CASSIRSRVNEQFF
NA	NA	TRBV11-1	TRBJ2-3	TGTGCCAGCAGCTTATGGGGGACAGATACGCAGTATTTT	CASSLWGTDTQYF
NA	TRBD2	TRBV2	TRBJ2-5	TGTGCCAGCAGTGACGCAGAGCGGGGGGGCAGGTTCCAAGAGACCCAGTACTTC	CASSDAERGGRFQETQYF
NA	TRBD1	TRBV28	TRBJ2-5	TGTGCCAGCAGTCCCGGGACAGTCAGGGAGACCCAGTACTTC	CASSPGTVRETQYF
large	NA	TRBV10-2	TRBJ1-1	TGCGCCAGCAGGGAAGGGGTCCCAGCTTTCTTT	CASREGVPAFF
NA	TRBD1	TRBV6-1	TRBJ1-2	TGTGCCATTACAGGGGGCTCAGGGTATGGCTACACCTTC	CAITGGSGYGYTF
NA	NA	TRBV2	TRBJ2-2	TGTGCCAGCATCCCCTTCCCCCGGGAGTCGTCCGGGGAGCTGTTTTTT	CASIPFPRESSGELFF
once	TRBD2	TRBV5-4	TRBJ2-5	TGTGCCAGCAGCTCACCTAGCGGGGGGGCCCTAGAGACCCAGTACTTC	CASSSPSGGALETQYF
NA	TRBD1	TRBV7-9	TRBJ1-1	TGTGCCAGCAGCGGAGTGGGACAGGGGGAAACTGAAGCTTTCTTT	CASSGVGQGETEAFF
NA	NA	TRBV4-1	TRBJ1-1	TGCGCCAGCAGCCAAGATAGTGTAAGGTTCACTGAAGCTTTCTTT	CASSQDSVRFTEAFF
once	NA	TRBV5-6	TRBJ1-5	TGTGCCAGCAGCTTGGGAGCAACCGGAACGCCCCAGCATTTT	CASSLGATGTPQHF
NA	NA	TRBV7-9	TRBJ1-5	TGTGCCAGCAGCTTAGCCAAGGGGTCTAGCAATCAGCCCCAGCATTTT	CASSLAKGSSNQPQHF
once	NA	TRBV9	TRBJ1-3	TGTGCCAGCACCTTGGACAGTGGGGGAAACACCATATATTTT	CASTLDSGGNTIYF
NA	TRBD1	TRBV6-6	TRBJ1-3	TGTGCCAGCAGCCCGGCAGGGGGCGGAAACACCATATATTTT	CASSPAGGGNTIYF
NA	TRBD1	TRBV5-8	TRBJ1-1	TGTGTCAGGAGGTTCGGGAGGGGGCGGAAAGAAGCTTTCTTT	CVRRFGRGRKEAFF
NA	NA	TRBV5-6	TRBJ2-2	TGTGCCAGCAATACGGGATTAAGCACCGGGGAGCTGTTTTTT	CASNTGLSTGELFF
NA	TRBD1	TRBV5-4	TRBJ1-2	TGTGCCAGCAGCCTGGACAGGGCCCACTATGGCTACACCTTC	CASSLDRAHYGYTF
NA	TRBD1	TRBV19	TRBJ1-2	TGTGCCAGTAGTTCAGGGGGGATCTATGGCTACACCTTC	CASSSGGIYGYTF
NA	NA	TRBV27	TRBJ1-4	TGTGCCAGCAGTTTTAACGGGCTAAAACTGTTTTTT	CASSFNGLKLFF
NA	TRBD2	TRBV13	TRBJ2-1	TGTGCCAGCAAGACGGGGGGGAGCTCCTACAATGAGCAGTTCTTC	CASKTGGSSYNEQFF
NA	NA	TRBV27	TRBJ2-1	TGTGCCAGCAGTGAAGGACAGTTTTCCTACAATGAGCAGTTCTTC	CASSEGQFSYNEQFF
NA	TRBD1	TRBV5-1	TRBJ2-2	TGCGCCAGCAGCTCAGGACAGGCCCCCGGGGAGCTGTTTTTT	CASSSGQAPGELFF
NA	NA	TRBV9	TRBJ1-1	TGTGCCAGCAGCGTAGTGGAGGGGTGGTTGAACACTGAAGCTTTCTTT	CASSVVEGWLNTEAFF
NA	NA	TRBV6-1	TRBJ2-5	TGTGCCATCTTAGGTTTGACTGACCCATCCGAGACCCAGTACTTC	CAILGLTDPSETQYF
NA	NA	TRBV15	TRBJ1-6	TGTGCCACCAGCAGAGATGTAAGCGGGAGCGATTCACCCCTCCACTTT	CATSRDVSGSDSPLHF
NA	TRBD2	TRBV13	TRBJ2-1	TGTGCCAGCAGCCAGGACCCGGGGGGGTCCTACAATGAGCAGTTCTTC	CASSQDPGGSYNEQFF
NA	NA	TRBV19	TRBJ1-1	TGTGCCAGTAGTATAGAGGGGTGGAGCACTGAAGCTTTCTTT	CASSIEGWSTEAFF
NA	NA	TRBV6-1	TRBJ2-7	TGTGCCAGCAGTGAGTTGGTGGACGAGCAGTACTTC	CASSELVDEQYF
NA	NA	TRBV7-8	TRBJ1-4	TGTGCCAGCAGCCCCCGGGGGAGAACAACTAATGAAAAACTGTTTTTT	CASSPRGRTTNEKLFF
NA	NA	TRBV28	TRBJ1-3	TGTGCCAGCAGTTTGAGTATAACTAACTCTGGAAACACCATATATTTT	CASSLSITNSGNTIYF
NA	NA	TRBV13	TRBJ1-2	TGTGCCAGCAGCTTACCCCCAGGGCTGGGCTATGGCTACACCTTC	CASSLPPGLGYGYTF
NA	TRBD2	TRBV4-2	TRBJ2-3	TGTGCCAGCAGCCAGGGACTAGCGGGGGGCACAGATACGCAGTATTTT	CASSQGLAGGTDTQYF
NA	NA	TRBV4-1	TRBJ2-2	TGCGCCAGCAGCCAAGCCCCGACAGGACGGGGGATGGCCGGGGAGCTGTTTTTT	CASSQAPTGRGMAGELFF